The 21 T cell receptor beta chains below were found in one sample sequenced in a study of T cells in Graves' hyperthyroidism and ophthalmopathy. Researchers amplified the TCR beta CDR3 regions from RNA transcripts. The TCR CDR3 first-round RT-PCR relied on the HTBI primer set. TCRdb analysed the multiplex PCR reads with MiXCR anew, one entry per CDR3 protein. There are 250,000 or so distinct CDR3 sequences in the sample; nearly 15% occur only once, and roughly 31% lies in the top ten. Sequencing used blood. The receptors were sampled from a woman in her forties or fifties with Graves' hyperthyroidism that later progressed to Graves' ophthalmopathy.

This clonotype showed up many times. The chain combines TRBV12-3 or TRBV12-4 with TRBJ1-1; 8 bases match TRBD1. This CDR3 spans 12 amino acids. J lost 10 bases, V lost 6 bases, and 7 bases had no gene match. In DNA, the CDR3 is TGTGCCAGCAGCCGACAGGGGATGGGAGCTTTCTTT. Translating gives CASSRQGMGAFF.

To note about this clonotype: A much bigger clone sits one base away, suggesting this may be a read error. The CDR3 spells CVTSDGTTAFF. CDR3 DNA sequence: TGTGTCACCAGTGATGGGACGACAGCTTTCTTT. This chain connects TRBV24-1 to TRBJ1-1; D is perhaps TRBD1 (5 bases). In germline, CDR1 is KGHDR, CDR2 SFDVKD. This CDR3 region has 11 residues.

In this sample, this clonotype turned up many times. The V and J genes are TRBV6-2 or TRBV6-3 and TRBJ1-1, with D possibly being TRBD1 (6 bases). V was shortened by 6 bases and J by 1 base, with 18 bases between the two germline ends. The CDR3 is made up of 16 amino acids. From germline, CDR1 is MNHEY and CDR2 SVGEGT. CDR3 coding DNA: TGTGCCAGCAGGGCCCGGGACACCCCGGGGAACACTGAAGCTTTCTTT. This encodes CASRARDTPGNTEAFF.

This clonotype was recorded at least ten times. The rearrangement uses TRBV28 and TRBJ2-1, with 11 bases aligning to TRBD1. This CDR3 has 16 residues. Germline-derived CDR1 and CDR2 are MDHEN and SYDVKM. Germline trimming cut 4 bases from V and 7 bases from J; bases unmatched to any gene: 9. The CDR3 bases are TGTGCCAGCAGTTATCCCCTGGGACAGGGGGGAAATGAGCAGTTCTTC. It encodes CASSYPLGQGGNEQFF.

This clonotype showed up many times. The CDR3 is CASSVSPTSYTEAFF. In nucleotides, the CDR3 is TGTGCCAGCAGCGTTTCGCCCACATCCTACACTGAAGCTTTCTTT. This chain connects TRBV9 to TRBJ1-1; D remains ambiguous. V was pared by 2 bases and J by 3 bases, with 14 bases between. The CDR3 sequence is 15 residues long. Germline CDR1 SGDLS, CDR2 YYNGEE. Together with reference TRBV9 and TRBJ1-1, the CDR3 gives the full variable domain: DSGVTQTPKHLITATGQRVTLRCSPRSGDLSVYWYQQSLDQGLQFLIQYYNGEERAKGNILERFSAQQFPDLHSELNLSSLELGDSALYFCASSVSPTSYTEAFFGQGTRLTVV.

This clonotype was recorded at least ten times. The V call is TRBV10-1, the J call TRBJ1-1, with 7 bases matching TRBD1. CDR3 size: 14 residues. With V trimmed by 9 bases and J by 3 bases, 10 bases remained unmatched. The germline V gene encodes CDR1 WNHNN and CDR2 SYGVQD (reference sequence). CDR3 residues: CASAPRRGYTEAFF. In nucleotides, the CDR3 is TGCGCCAGTGCCCCCCGCAGGGGGTACACTGAAGCTTTCTTT.

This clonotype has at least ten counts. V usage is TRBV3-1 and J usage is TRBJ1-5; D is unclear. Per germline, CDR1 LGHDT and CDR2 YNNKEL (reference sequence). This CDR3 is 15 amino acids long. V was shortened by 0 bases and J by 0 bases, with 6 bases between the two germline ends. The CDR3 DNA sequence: TGTGCCAGCAGCCAAGAATACTATAGCAATCAGCCCCAGCATTTT. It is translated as CASSQEYYSNQPQHF.

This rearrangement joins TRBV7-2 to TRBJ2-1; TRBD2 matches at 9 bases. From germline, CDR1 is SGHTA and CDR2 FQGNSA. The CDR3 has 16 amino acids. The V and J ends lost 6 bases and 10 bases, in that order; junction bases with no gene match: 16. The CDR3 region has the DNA TGTGCCAGCAGAGAAATGGCGGGAGGGCCGAAGGGGGAGCAGTTCTTC. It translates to CASREMAGGPKGEQFF.

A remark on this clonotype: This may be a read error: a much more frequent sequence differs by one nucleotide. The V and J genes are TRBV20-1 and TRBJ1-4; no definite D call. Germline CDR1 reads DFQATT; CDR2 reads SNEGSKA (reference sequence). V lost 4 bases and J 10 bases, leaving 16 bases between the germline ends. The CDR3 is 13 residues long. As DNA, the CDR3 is TGCAGTGCTACCGACGGCAGGAGTGGAAAACTGTTTTTT. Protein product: CSATDGRSGKLFF.

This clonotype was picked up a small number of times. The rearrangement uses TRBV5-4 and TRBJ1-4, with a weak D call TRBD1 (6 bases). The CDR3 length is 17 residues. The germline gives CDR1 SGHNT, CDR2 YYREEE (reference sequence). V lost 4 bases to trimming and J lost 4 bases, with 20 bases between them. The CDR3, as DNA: TGTGCCAGCAGCATTCCGGGACACGGGATCAGTAATGAAAAACTGTTTTTT. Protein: CASSIPGHGISNEKLFF.

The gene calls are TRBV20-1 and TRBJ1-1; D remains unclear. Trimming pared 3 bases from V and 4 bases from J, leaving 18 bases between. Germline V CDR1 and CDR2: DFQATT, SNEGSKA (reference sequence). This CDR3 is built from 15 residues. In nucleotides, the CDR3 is TGCAGTGCTAGTAATTTCCGGCAGACCTTCACTGAAGCTTTCTTT. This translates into CSASNFRQTFTEAFF.

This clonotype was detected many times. CDR3 sequence reads: CSARPPRSRGLGETQYF. The CDR3, as DNA: TGCAGTGCTAGACCCCCAAGAAGTCGGGGGCTTGGGGAGACCCAGTACTTC. J is TRBJ2-5 and V is TRBV20-1; D may correspond to TRBD1 or TRBD2 (6 bases each). Germline values: CDR1 DFQATT, CDR2 SNEGSKA (reference sequence). V shed 2 bases and J shed 5 bases, with 24 bases lying between them. The CDR3 runs 17 residues.

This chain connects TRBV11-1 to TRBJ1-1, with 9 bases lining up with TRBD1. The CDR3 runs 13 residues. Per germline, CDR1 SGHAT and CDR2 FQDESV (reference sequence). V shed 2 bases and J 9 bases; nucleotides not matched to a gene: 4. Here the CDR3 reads CASSLTDRGKAFF. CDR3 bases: TGTGCCAGCAGCTTAACGGACAGGGGAAAAGCTTTCTTT.

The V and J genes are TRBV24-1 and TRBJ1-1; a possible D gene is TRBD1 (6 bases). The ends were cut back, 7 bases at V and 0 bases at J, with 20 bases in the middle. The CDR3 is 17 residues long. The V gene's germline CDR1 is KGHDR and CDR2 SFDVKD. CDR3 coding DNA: TGTGCCACCAGCTTTCTCCCGGGACAACCTTTGAACACTGAAGCTTTCTTT. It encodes CATSFLPGQPLNTEAFF.

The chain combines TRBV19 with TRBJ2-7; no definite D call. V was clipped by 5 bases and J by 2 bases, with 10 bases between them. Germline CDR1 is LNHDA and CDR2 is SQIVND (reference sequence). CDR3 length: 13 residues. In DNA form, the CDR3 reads TGTGCCAGTAGTGCACTCAACGCCTACGAGCAGTACTTC. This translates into CASSALNAYEQYF.

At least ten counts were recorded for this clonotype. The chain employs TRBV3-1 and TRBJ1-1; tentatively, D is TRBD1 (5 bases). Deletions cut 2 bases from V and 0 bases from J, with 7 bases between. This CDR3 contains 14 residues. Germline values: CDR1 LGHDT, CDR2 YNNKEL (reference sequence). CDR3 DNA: TGTGCCAGCAGCCAAATGACAGTGAACACTGAAGCTTTCTTT. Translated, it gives CASSQMTVNTEAFF.

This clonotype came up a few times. The CDR3, as DNA: TGTGCCATCAGTCAGCGGGAGGAGGGAGATACGCAGTATTTT. Its translation is CAISQREEGDTQYF. The genes are TRBV10-3 and TRBJ2-3, with 9 bases that match TRBD2. V shed 5 bases, J shed 5 bases, and the junction held 5 bases outside the gene matches. Germline V CDR1 and CDR2: ENHRY, SYGVKD. The CDR3 covers 14 residues.

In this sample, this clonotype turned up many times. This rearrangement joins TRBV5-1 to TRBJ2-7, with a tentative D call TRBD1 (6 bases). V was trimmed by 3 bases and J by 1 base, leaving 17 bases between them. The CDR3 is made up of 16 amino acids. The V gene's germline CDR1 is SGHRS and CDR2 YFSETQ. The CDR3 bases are TGCGCCAGCAGCTACAGCGCCGGGACACCGTCCTACGAGCAGTACTTC. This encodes CASSYSAGTPSYEQYF.

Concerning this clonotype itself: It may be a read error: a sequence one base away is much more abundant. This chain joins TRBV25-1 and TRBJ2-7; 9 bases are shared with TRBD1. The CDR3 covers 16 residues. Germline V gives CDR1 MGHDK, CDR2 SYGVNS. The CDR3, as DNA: TGTGTCAGCAGTGGGTCTTTATGGGACAGGGCCTACGAGCAGTACTTC. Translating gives CVSSGSLWDRAYEQYF.

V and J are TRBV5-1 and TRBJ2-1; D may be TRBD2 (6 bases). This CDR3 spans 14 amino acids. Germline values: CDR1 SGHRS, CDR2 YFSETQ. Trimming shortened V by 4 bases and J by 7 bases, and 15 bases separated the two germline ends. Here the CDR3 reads CASSTGTPNNEQFF. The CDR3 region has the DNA TGCGCCAGCAGCACCGGGACTCCGAATAATGAGCAGTTCTTC.

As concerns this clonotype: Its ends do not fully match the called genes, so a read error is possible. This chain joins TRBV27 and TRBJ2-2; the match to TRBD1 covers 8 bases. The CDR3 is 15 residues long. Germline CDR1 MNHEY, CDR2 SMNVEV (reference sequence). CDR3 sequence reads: CASTLYPQGAGELFF. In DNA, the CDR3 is TGTGCCAGCACTTTATACCCACAGGGGGCCGGGGAGCTGTTTTTT.